This TCR beta chain was captured in a study of early T cells in non-severe SARS-CoV-2 infection. For the study at large: Bulk RNA from unsorted whole blood was sequenced; chains were unpaired.

The protocol attached unique molecular identifiers to individual cDNA molecules. TCRdb redid the calling of the 5' RACE reads with MiXCR, one entry per CDR3 protein. This repertoire shows roughly 30,000 distinct CDR3 sequences, about 6% found once; its top ten account for 5.5% to 7.5%. CDR3 length: 16 amino acids. After removal of 2 bases from V and 3 bases from J, the junction contained 5 bases not matched to a gene. Germline-derived CDR1 and CDR2 are MNHNY and SVGAGI (reference sequence). This clonotype has at least ten counts. Sequenced sample: whole blood. The chain uses TRBV6-6 and TRBJ2-2, with 8 bases lining up with TRBD1. This clonotype was sampled from an adult who was a healthcare worker with PCR-confirmed SARS-CoV-2 infection or an uninfected control (not recorded which). CDR3 coding DNA: TGTGCCAGCAGTTACCCGACAGGGGTGGACACCGGGGAGCTGTTTTTT. It is translated as CASSYPTGVDTGELFF.